This T cell receptor (beta chain) was found in a study of T-cell reconstitution after alpha-beta-depleted transplantation in children. The germline gives CDR1 LGHDT, CDR2 YNNKEL (reference sequence). This CDR3 is built from 13 residues. The ends were cut back, 5 bases at V and 2 bases at J, with 9 bases in the middle. Unique molecular identifiers tagged the TCRbeta library. Each CDR3 protein is one row after TCRdb ran MiXCR on the PCR reads. The table includes more than 500,000 distinct CDR3 sequences, roughly 10% detected once. A few counts support this clonotype. V usage is TRBV3-1 and J usage is TRBJ1-1; D is undetermined. The receptor was derived from a female patient between 2 and 15 years old who had a stem cell transplant for aplastic anemia, so the T cells may come from the graft donor. Sample: PBMCs, mostly from graft donor cells, taken 180 days after TCRalphabeta/CD19-depleted stem cell transplant. CDR3 bases: TGTGCCAGCAGCTTGACAAGTAACACTGAAGCTTTCTTT. Translating gives CASSLTSNTEAFF.